These 12 T cell receptor beta chains came from one sample sequenced in a study of CD8 T cells in Susac syndrome. Reverse transcription used roughly 0.5 to 1 ug RNA and random hexamers. TCRdb re-called the immunoSEQ multiplex PCR reads through MiXCR, storing one row per CDR3 protein. This sample has some 130,000 distinct CDR3 sequences; around 90% occur once, and the top ten carry around 0.25%. What was sequenced was CD8+ T cells from PBMCs. These receptors came from a human donor with multiple sclerosis.

The chain is built from TRBV4-1 and TRBJ2-6; D is uncertain. The V gene's germline CDR1 is MGHRA and CDR2 YSYEKL. The V and J ends lost 0 bases and 0 bases respectively, with 6 bases between them. The CDR3 is 16 residues long. CDR3 bases: TGCGCCAGCAGCCAAGATAGGCTCTCTGGGGCCAACGTCCTGACTTTC. Translated: CASSQDRLSGANVLTF.

The J gene is TRBJ2-2, the V gene TRBV4-2; TRBD2 matches 7 bases. Per the germline V gene, CDR1 is LGHNA and CDR2 is YNFKEQ. CDR3 length equals 17 residues. The trim removed 0 bases at V and 1 base at J, leaving 5 bases unmatched. CDR3: CASSQEGAGVNTGELFF. CDR3 bases: TGTGCCAGCAGCCAAGAGGGTGCGGGAGTGAACACCGGGGAGCTGTTTTTT.

The rearrangement uses TRBV12-3 or TRBV12-4 and TRBJ2-7, with a weak D call TRBD2 (6 bases). V lost 3 bases and J 0 bases, leaving 12 bases between the germline ends. This CDR3 comprises 15 residues. CDR3 DNA sequence: TGTGCCAGCAGTTTTGGTGGGGGGAGCTCCTACGAGCAGTACTTC. It yields the protein CASSFGGGSSYEQYF.

The CDR3 loop reads CASSRQTVNTEAFF. CDR3 coding DNA: TGTGCCAGCAGCCGTCAGACCGTGAACACTGAAGCTTTCTTT. V and J are TRBV13 and TRBJ1-1; no clear D. This CDR3 is built from 14 residues. Germline V gives CDR1 PRHDT, CDR2 FYEKMQ (reference sequence). The germline V and J ends were trimmed by 5 bases and 0 bases, with 10 bases remaining between them. Filled out from reference TRBV13 and TRBJ1-1, the complete variable domain reads AAGVIQSPRHLIKEKRETATLKCYPIPRHDTVYWYQQGPGQDPQFLISFYEKMQSDKGSIPDRFSAQQFSDYHSELNMSSLELGDSALYFCASSRQTVNTEAFFGQGTRLTVV.

The chain employs TRBV7-9 and TRBJ1-2, with 9 positions matching TRBD1. Trimming removed 5 bases from V and 8 bases from J; junction bases left unmatched: 15. This CDR3 spans 16 amino acids. Germline CDR1 and CDR2: SEHNR and FQNEAQ (reference sequence). The CDR3 DNA is TGTGCCAGCAGCCCCCCATCCGGGACAGGGAGTTTGGGCTACACCTTC. Its protein product is CASSPPSGTGSLGYTF.

The chain is built from TRBV20-1 and TRBJ2-5; TRBD2 is a possible D gene (5 bases). The CDR3 runs 16 residues. Germline assignment: CDR1 DFQATT and CDR2 SNEGSKA (reference sequence). Trimming took 0 bases from V and 5 from J, leaving 19 bases between them. The CDR3 loop is CSARDPEDPLGETQYF. In DNA, the CDR3 is TGCAGTGCTAGAGACCCCGAGGACCCACTAGGGGAGACCCAGTACTTC.

The chain is built from TRBV12-3 or TRBV12-4 and TRBJ2-7; D is perhaps TRBD1 (6 bases). The CDR3 is 14 residues long. Trimming shortened V by 3 bases and J by 1 base, and 10 bases separated the two germline ends. The CDR3 sequence is CASSFGDISYEQYF. For the CDR3, the DNA is TGTGCCAGCAGTTTTGGGGACATTTCCTACGAGCAGTACTTC.

The rearrangement joins TRBV11-2 to TRBJ1-1; D is perhaps TRBD1 (5 bases). The CDR3 has 16 residues. The germline gives CDR1 SGHAT, CDR2 FQNNGV. The V and J ends lost 0 bases and 4 bases respectively, with 15 bases between them. CDR3: CASSLDLLGPGTEAFF. For the CDR3, the DNA is TGTGCCAGCAGCTTAGATCTGCTGGGACCGGGCACTGAAGCTTTCTTT.

The chain couples TRBV27 to TRBJ2-1; D is uncertain. CDR1 and CDR2 from the germline V gene are MNHEY and SMNVEV (reference sequence). This CDR3 region has 12 residues. V shed 3 bases and J shed 7 bases, with 7 bases lying between them. DNA of the CDR3: TGTGCCAGCAGTTTTGCGGAGAATGAGCAGTTCTTC. Amino acids: CASSFAENEQFF.

The chain uses TRBV29-1 and TRBJ2-3; 7 bases line up with TRBD1. Looked up from germline, CDR1 is SQVTM and CDR2 is ANQGSEA. V dropped 3 bases and J dropped 5; count of bases not matched to a gene: 8. The CDR3 spans 14 residues. The CDR3 DNA reads as TGCAGCGTTGATAACCCACAGGGGTTAGATACGCAGTATTTT. Translation: CSVDNPQGLDTQYF.

The chain combines TRBV15 with TRBJ2-5; D gene ambiguous. V was pared by 1 base and J by 1 base, with 10 bases between. The CDR3 is 15 amino acids. CDR1 is LNHNV and CDR2 is YYDKDF in the germline V gene (reference sequence). The CDR3 here is CATSRGALSQETQYF. CDR3 coding DNA: TGTGCCACCAGCAGAGGGGCGCTGAGCCAAGAGACCCAGTACTTC. Supplemented by reference TRBV15 and TRBJ2-5, the full variable domain reads DAMVIQNPRYQVTQFGKPVTLSCSQTLNHNVMYWYQQKSSQAPKLLFHYYDKDFNNEADTPDNFQSRRPNTSFCFLDIRSPGLGDTAMYLCATSRGALSQETQYFGPGTRLLVL.

This clonotype was observed once. The rearrangement uses TRBV2 and TRBJ2-7; no firm D call. CDR1 SNHLY and CDR2 FYNNEI come from the germline V gene. This CDR3 is 12 amino acids long. Trimming stripped 10 bases from V and 4 bases from J, with 14 bases between. The CDR3 is CAILDLGYEQYF. The CDR3 DNA is TGTGCCATTTTGGACCTAGGGTACGAGCAGTACTTC. Complete variable domain (other parts from reference TRBV2 and TRBJ2-7): EPEVTQTPSHQVTQMGQEVILRCVPISNHLYFYWYRQILGQKVEFLVSFYNNEISEKSEIFDDQFSVERPDGSNFTLKIRSTKLEDSAMYFCAILDLGYEQYFGPGTRLTVT.